Below, 18 T cell receptor beta chains from the same sample are listed, as sequenced in a study of vaccination effects on CD4 cells after COVID-19. TCRdb's copy holds only in-frame clones and misses some; the assay was immunoSEQ multiplex PCR. Among roughly 54,000 clones listed, 76% were seen once. Their recognized antigens are unknown. In the ViraFEST assay, antigen-specific CD4+ clonotypes were identified by expansion after peptide-pool stimulation. It was after 10 days of culture that CD4+ T cells were isolated. Documented for the person is a PCR-confirmed SARS-CoV-2 infection occurring between March and December 2020. Source: CD4+ T cells from PBMCs cultured with HIV peptides, taken before COVID-19 vaccination. The subset: HIV-1 Nef peptide pool negative control/reference culture. These TCRs come from a human donor who had a prior SARS-CoV-2 infection.

This clone was observed a handful of times. The J gene is TRBJ2-1, the V gene TRBV5-1; either TRBD1 or TRBD2 may fit D (5 bases each). V lost 4 bases and J lost 5, with 19 bases in between. The germline V gene encodes CDR1 SGHRS and CDR2 YFSETQ. This CDR3 region has 16 residues. CDR3 sequence: CASSLFGAVLDNEQFF. CDR3 nucleotides: TGCGCCAGCAGCCTATTCGGGGCGGTTCTCGACAATGAGCAGTTCTTC.

The chain joins TRBV3-1 (or the pseudogene TRBV3-2) to TRBJ2-4, with D uncertain. The germline CDR1 and CDR2 sequences are LGHDT and YNNKEL (reference sequence). This CDR3 is built from 13 residues. Trimming shortened V by 0 bases and J by 9 bases, and 9 bases separated the two germline ends. The CDR3 protein is CASSQDERLIQYF. For the CDR3, the DNA is TGTGCCAGCAGCCAAGATGAAAGGCTCATTCAGTACTTC.

The chain joins TRBV2 to TRBJ1-1; unclear D gene. This CDR3 contains 13 residues. Germline V gene lookup returns CDR1 SNHLY and CDR2 FYNNEI. Trimming shortened V by 6 bases and J by 6 bases, and 14 bases separated the two germline ends. For the CDR3, the DNA is TGTGCCAGCAGGTCGCGGGGATTCGCTGAAGCTTTCTTT. Translated: CASRSRGFAEAFF.

V usage is TRBV4-3 and J usage is TRBJ1-3; D call uncertain. The CDR3 runs 18 residues. The germline gives CDR1 LGHNA, CDR2 YSLEER. Trimming stripped 0 bases from V and 0 bases from J, with 15 bases between. In nucleotides, the CDR3 is TGCGCCAGCAGCCAAGATTGGTGGAGAGCCTTCTCTGGAAACACCATATATTTT. It specifies CASSQDWWRAFSGNTIYF.

The chain combines TRBV7-8 with TRBJ2-7; D is uncertain. CDR1 is SGHVS, CDR2 FQNEAQ, per germline. V lost 0 bases, J lost 2 bases, and 5 bases lay in between. The CDR3 is 13 amino acids. The CDR3 here is CASSLAPPYEQYF. CDR3 in DNA: TGTGCCAGCAGCTTAGCCCCCCCCTACGAGCAGTACTTC.

This clone was seen more than once but under ten times. The chain carries TRBV28 and TRBJ2-7, with a tentative D call TRBD1 (6 bases). CDR3 length: 13 amino acids. Per the germline V gene, CDR1 is MDHEN and CDR2 is SYDVKM. V gave up 5 bases and J gave up 3 bases, with 11 bases separating them. Written as DNA, the CDR3 is TGTGCCAGCAGTCCCTTGGACAGCTACGAGCAGTACTTC. The encoded protein is CASSPLDSYEQYF. Looking up the rest from reference TRBV28 and TRBJ2-7 gives the full variable domain: DVKVTQSSRYLVKRTGEKVFLECVQDMDHENMFWYRQDPGLGLRLIYFSYDVKMKEKGDIPEGYSVSREKKERFSLILESASTNQTSMYLCASSPLDSYEQYFGPGTRLTVT.

The chain employs TRBV19 and TRBJ1-5; D call uncertain. The length of the CDR3 is 13 residues. The V end lost 3 bases, the J end lost 6 bases, and 9 bases lay between the germline ends. CDR1 is LNHDA and CDR2 is SQIVND in the germline V gene (reference sequence). DNA of the CDR3: TGTGCCAGTAGTATTTGGGAGGTTCAGCCCCAGCATTTT. Its protein is CASSIWEVQPQHF. The full variable domain, with the rest looked up from reference TRBV19 and TRBJ1-5, is DGGITQSPKYLFRKEGQNVTLSCEQNLNHDAMYWYRQDPGQGLRLIYYSQIVNDFQKGDIAEGYSVSREKKESFPLTVTSAQKNPTAFYLCASSIWEVQPQHFGDGTRLSIL.

J is TRBJ1-2 and V is TRBV4-3, with TRBD1 matching over 7 bases. Germline lookup yields CDR1 LGHNA and CDR2 YSLEER. V gave up 2 bases and J gave up 4 bases; unmatched junction bases: 13. The CDR3 is 17 residues long. In DNA, the CDR3 is TGCGCCAGCAGCCAACAAAGCTACAGACAGGGAGGCTATGGCTACACCTTC. Translating gives CASSQQSYRQGGYGYTF.

The rearrangement uses TRBV2 and TRBJ1-5; 10 nucleotides agree with TRBD1. In germline, CDR1 is SNHLY, CDR2 FYNNEI. This CDR3 is built from 16 residues. Trimming cost V 5 bases and J 11 bases; bases outside gene matches: 15. CDR3 in DNA: TGTGCCAGCAGTCCGAGGGGACAGGGGAGTTCTTTGGCCCAGCATTTT. This codes for CASSPRGQGSSLAQHF.

The chain carries TRBV24-1 and TRBJ2-7, with 9 bases that match TRBD1. V shed 9 bases and J 2 bases; nucleotides not matched to a gene: 7. The CDR3 runs 14 residues. Germline CDR1 reads KGHDR; CDR2 reads SFDVKD. In nucleotides, the CDR3 is TGTGCCACCGCGCCCAGGGACAGGGCCTACGAGCAGTACTTC. Protein sequence: CATAPRDRAYEQYF.

The rearrangement links TRBV7-9 to TRBJ1-6; D ambiguous. Germline V gives CDR1 SEHNR, CDR2 FQNEAQ (reference sequence). The CDR3 length is 15 residues. V lost 7 bases and J 0 bases, leaving 10 bases between the germline ends. DNA for the CDR3: TGTGCCAGCAACTCCGATAGCTCCTATAATTCACCCCTCCACTTT. Translating it yields CASNSDSSYNSPLHF.

This clone was picked up one time. The V call is TRBV3-1 (or the pseudogene TRBV3-2), the J call TRBJ2-5; maybe TRBD2 (5 bases). This CDR3 has 17 amino acids. From germline, CDR1 is LGHDT and CDR2 YNNKEL (reference sequence). The V gene lost 3 bases and the J gene lost 2 bases, with 19 bases spanning the gap. The CDR3 nucleotides read TGTGCCAGCAGCCAGGTATTCGTAGCGTCTTGGCAAGAGACCCAGTACTTC. Amino acids: CASSQVFVASWQETQYF.

This chain links TRBV7-2 with TRBJ2-1, with 8 nucleotides matching TRBD2. With 5 bases clipped from V and 10 bases from J, the junction kept 4 bases outside the gene matches. Germline V gene sequence: CDR1 SGHTA, CDR2 FQGNSA. The CDR3 totals 12 residues. CDR3 in amino acids: CASSTRTSEQFF. In DNA form, the CDR3 reads TGTGCCAGCAGCACTCGGACTAGCGAGCAGTTCTTC.

The chain uses TRBV6-5 and TRBJ2-2; D tentatively reads TRBD1 or TRBD2 (5 bases each). CDR3 length: 14 amino acids. Trimming removed 6 bases from V and 6 bases from J, with 14 bases in between. Looked up from germline, CDR1 is MNHEY and CDR2 is SVGAGI. CDR3 sequence: CASSRDLGPGELFF. The DNA for the CDR3 is TGTGCCAGCAGCCGGGACCTTGGGCCCGGGGAGCTGTTTTTT.

V gene TRBV14 combines with J gene TRBJ2-7, with 11 bases fitting TRBD1. CDR1 and CDR2 from the germline V gene are SGHDN and FVKESK. With V trimmed by 4 bases and J by 8 bases, 13 bases remained unmatched. The CDR3 has 16 residues. CDR3 sequence reads: CASSPLTGTGGLKQYF. Here the CDR3 DNA reads TGTGCCAGCAGCCCACTCACCGGGACAGGGGGATTAAAGCAGTACTTC.

This clone was counted between two and nine times. This sequence joins TRBV29-1 and TRBJ1-4; 7 bases line up with TRBD1. The CDR3 has 14 amino acids. The V gene's germline CDR1 is SQVTM and CDR2 ANQGSEA. The V and J ends lost 4 bases and 10 bases, in that order; junction bases with no gene match: 12. This CDR3 is CSVVTGNIEGKLFF. DNA of the CDR3: TGCAGCGTTGTGACAGGGAACATCGAAGGAAAACTGTTTTTT. Full variable domain (rest looked up from reference TRBV29-1 and TRBJ1-4): SAVISQKPSRDICQRGTSLTIQCQVDSQVTMMFWYRQQPGQSLTLIATANQGSEATYESGFVIDKFPISRPNLTFSTLTVSNMSPEDSSIYLCSVVTGNIEGKLFFGSGTQLSVL.

J is TRBJ1-2 and V is TRBV30, with D unresolved. The CDR3 sequence is 14 residues long. Deletions cut 3 bases from V and 0 bases from J, with 11 bases between. In germline, CDR1 is GTSNPN, CDR2 SVGIG (reference sequence). CDR3 loop: CAWSRLTANYGYTF. The CDR3 nucleotides are TGTGCCTGGAGCCGATTAACAGCTAACTATGGCTACACCTTC.

The V call is TRBV6-4, the J call TRBJ2-2; 7 bases are a match to TRBD1. Germline loops: CDR1 MRHNA, CDR2 SNTAGT. V lost 6 bases to trimming and J lost 3 bases; unmatched junction nucleotides: 7. This CDR3 is built from 15 residues. The CDR3 DNA reads TGTGCCAGCAGCTCTGGGCAGGGGGACACCGGGGAGCTGTTTTTT. Its translation is CASSSGQGDTGELFF.